This TCR beta chain was identified during a study of early T cells in non-severe SARS-CoV-2 infection. Overall study: The chains were unpaired, and the sequenced material was bulk RNA from unsorted whole blood. Findings and caveats of the study: Anti-spike CD8 responses were favored in VDJdb matching, and private and CD4 specificities were missed.

This CDR3 contains 14 residues. The V and J ends lost 3 bases and 5 bases respectively, with 14 bases between them. The germline CDR1 and CDR2 sequences are SGDLS and YYNGEE. Attachment of unique molecular identifiers to individual cDNA molecules was performed. TCRdb re-analysed the 5' RACE reads in MiXCR, keeping a single row per CDR3 protein. The sample holds roughly 43,000 distinct CDR3 sequences, 23% seen once. In the case of this clonotype: Its target is not known.

Material: whole blood, obtained at baseline. The V call is TRBV9, the J call TRBJ2-5, with a tentative D call TRBD2 (6 bases). The receptor was derived from an adult who was a healthcare worker with PCR-confirmed SARS-CoV-2 infection or an uninfected control (not recorded which). The DNA of the CDR3 is TGTGCCAGCAGCGGGGACTTCGGAGGGGAGACCCAGTACTTC. Protein product: CASSGDFGGETQYF.